Listed below are T cell receptor beta chains from one sample, sequenced in a study of blood T cell repertoires in COVID-19. Sequencing was performed with immunoSEQ multiplex PCR; in TCRdb, only in-frame clones are kept and a portion is missing. The table has approximately 60,000 clones, about four fifths seen once. Material for sequencing was peripheral blood. These receptors were collected from a woman older than 75 with acute or convalescent COVID-19. CDR3s leave out the opening cysteine and the closing phenylalanine or tryptophan. Clone size is stated in some rows and not others, as once, few, many or a class when expanded.

TRBV5-1,-,TRBJ1-1,ASSSVVNTEAF
TRBV30,-,TRBJ2-5,AWSPQGAETQY
TRBV3-1/TRBV3-2,-,TRBJ1-6,ASSSGGLNSPLH
TRBV28,few,TRBJ1-1,ASISNTEAF
TRBV2,-,TRBJ2-7,ASSDPFDRAY
TRBV29-1,-,TRBJ2-1,SLLGTTGKYNEQF
TRBV27,-,TRBJ2-3,ASSFDFFSGADTQY
TRBV2,-,TRBJ2-3,ASIEGPSGILDTQY
TRBV12-5,once,TRBJ1-4,ASGSGQPATNEKLF
TRBV7-9,-,TRBJ2-1,ASSGRTSGGSSYNEQF
TRBV3-1/TRBV3-2,-,TRBJ2-1,ASSHGHSGPKQF
TRBV27,-,TRBJ1-2,ASSFAGSVYGYT
TRBV5-5,-,TRBJ1-1,ASSKQGGQAAF
TRBV5-8,-,TRBJ2-7,ASGGFEQY
TRBV27,-,TRBJ1-1,ASSSYIPIMNTEAF
TRBV2,-,TRBJ1-2,ASSEAGVDGYT
TRBV6-5,-,TRBJ2-7,ASKGQGFYEQY
TRBV6-8,-,TRBJ2-7,ASSYRLADPTEQY
TRBV7-2,once,TRBJ2-7,ASSLDRGSYEQY
TRBV5-1,-,TRBJ1-1,ASSFAGEGTEAF
TRBV21-1,few,TRBJ2-4,ASSSEQGAGL
TRBV5-1,-,TRBJ2-1,ASSFASGYNEQF
TRBV24-1,-,TRBJ2-3,ATSDSGASGLFHGTQY
TRBV7-2,-,TRBJ2-5,ASSSPAGVGETQY
TRBV10-3,-,TRBJ1-3,AIGPSGAGNTIY
TRBV29-1,-,TRBJ1-1,SANRADAF
TRBV19,few,TRBJ2-4,ASSGTPNIQY
TRBV9,-,TRBJ1-1,ASSVGTTNTEAF
TRBV2,-,TRBJ2-7,ASSDWAGGAYEQY